The 15 T cell receptor beta chains presented below share a single source sample, sequenced in a study of spatial heterogeneity in lung cancer. A single record per CDR3 protein comes from TCRdb applying MiXCR to the 5' RACE reads. This sample has just under 45,000 distinct CDR3 sequences; more than 20% occur once, and the top ten carry roughly 7.2%. The time point denotes: blood at routine non-recurrence follow-up after resection. The specimen comprised PBMCs, sampled at follow-up. Receptor source: a female donor with early-stage non-small cell lung cancer.

The rearrangement links TRBV12-3 or TRBV12-4 to TRBJ1-2, with unresolved D. V lost 3 bases to trimming and J lost 4 bases, with 9 bases between them. The CDR3 totals 13 residues. The CDR3 coding sequence is TGTGCCAGCAGTTTGGCCGGCGCCTATGGCTACACCTTC. Translated: CASSLAGAYGYTF.

This chain connects TRBV12-3 or TRBV12-4 to TRBJ2-1, with D tentatively TRBD1 or TRBD2 (6 bases each). The length of the CDR3 is 14 residues. Trimming left V 2 bases short and J 8 bases short, with 13 bases between. This CDR3 is CASSLQQGGYEQFF. CDR3 nucleotide sequence: TGTGCCAGCAGTTTACAGCAAGGGGGGTATGAGCAGTTCTTC.

This clonotype came up a few times. The V call is TRBV30, the J call TRBJ1-2; TRBD1 matches at 10 bases. V shed 6 bases, J shed 6 bases, and the junction held 10 bases outside the gene matches. In germline, CDR1 is GTSNPN, CDR2 SVGIG (reference sequence). The CDR3 spans 14 residues. The CDR3 DNA reads as TGTGCCTGCCCGACAGGGGGCCGGACGGATGGCTACACCTTC. Protein: CACPTGGRTDGYTF.

This clonotype was detected only a few times. The gene calls are TRBV6-6 and TRBJ1-2; no definite D call. CDR3 size: 10 residues. Trimming removed 9 bases from V and 4 bases from J, with 6 bases in between. From germline, CDR1 is MNHNY and CDR2 SVGAGI (reference sequence). CDR3 DNA sequence: TGTGCCAGTGGGATCTATGGCTACACCTTC. Translating it yields CASGIYGYTF.

Only a few counts were recorded for this clonotype. The gene calls are TRBV6-6 and TRBJ1-6; no clear D. The CDR3 sequence is 11 residues long. Trimming shortened V by 7 bases and J by 14 bases, and 12 bases separated the two germline ends. The V gene's germline CDR1 is MNHNY and CDR2 SVGAGI (reference sequence). The CDR3 DNA is TGTGCCAGCACCCCGGACCATTCCCTCCACTTT. The encoded protein is CASTPDHSLHF.

This clonotype was recorded a few times. The genes are TRBV28 and TRBJ2-1, with 10 nucleotides matching TRBD2. V was pared by 7 bases and J by 5 bases, with 5 bases of the junction left unmatched. CDR1 and CDR2 (germline): MDHEN, SYDVKM. The CDR3 consists of 14 residues. The CDR3 DNA sequence: TGTGCCAGCAAAGCGGGAGGGGCGGACAATGAGCAGTTCTTC. Protein sequence: CASKAGGADNEQFF.

The rearrangement uses TRBV14 and TRBJ2-5; TRBD2 might be the D (6 bases). The length of the CDR3 is 17 residues. Germline V lookup: CDR1 SGHDN, CDR2 FVKESK. V dropped 4 bases and J dropped 3 bases, with 21 bases sitting between them. CDR3 amino acids: CASSLRTGLWAKETQYF. In nucleotides, the CDR3 is TGTGCCAGCAGCCTCAGAACGGGACTGTGGGCGAAAGAGACCCAGTACTTC.

The chain combines TRBV7-9 with TRBJ2-1; TRBD2 matches 8 bases. V trimming: 5 bases; J trimming: 2 bases; junction bases outside the gene matches: 5. This CDR3 spans 15 amino acids. Germline values: CDR1 SEHNR, CDR2 FQNEAQ (reference sequence). Here the CDR3 reads CASSPPGLAYNEQFF. The CDR3, as DNA: TGTGCCAGCAGCCCACCGGGACTAGCCTACAATGAGCAGTTCTTC.

This clonotype was detected ten times or more. The rearrangement joins TRBV29-1 to TRBJ2-3, with D maybe TRBD2 (6 bases). V was shortened by 6 bases and J by 1 base, with 14 bases between the two germline ends. The CDR3 covers 14 residues. Germline values: CDR1 SQVTM, CDR2 ANQGSEA. CDR3 region: CSVDSGGGTDTQYF. The CDR3 nucleotides are TGCAGCGTGGATAGCGGTGGGGGCACAGATACGCAGTATTTT.

This chain connects TRBV7-2 to TRBJ1-1; weak D call: TRBD1 (6 bases). The V gene lost 3 bases and the J gene lost 5 bases, with 19 bases spanning the gap. CDR1 and CDR2 (germline): SGHTA, FQGNSA. The CDR3 has 16 amino acids. CDR3 loop: CASSFVGTGARTEAFF. In DNA form, the CDR3 reads TGTGCCAGCAGCTTCGTGGGGACGGGGGCGCGGACTGAAGCTTTCTTT. The variable domain in full, completed from reference TRBV7-2 and TRBJ1-1, reads GAGVSQSPSNKVTEKGKDVELRCDPISGHTALYWYRQSLGQGLEFLIYFQGNSAPDKSGLPSDRFSAERTGGSVSTLTIQRTQQEDSAVYLCASSFVGTGARTEAFFGQGTRLTVV.

This rearrangement joins TRBV7-9 to TRBJ2-7; TRBD2 matches at 11 bases. V shed 5 bases and J 2 bases; nucleotides not matched to a gene: 2. The CDR3 sequence is 14 residues long. Germline loops: CDR1 SEHNR, CDR2 FQNEAQ (reference sequence). The CDR3 protein is CASSPGLAAYEQYF. The CDR3 DNA reads TGTGCCAGCAGCCCGGGACTAGCGGCCTACGAGCAGTACTTC.

J is TRBJ2-7 and V is TRBV29-1, with D hard to call. Trimming removed 5 bases at V and 4 bases at J, with 15 bases between. The V gene's germline CDR1 is SQVTM and CDR2 ANQGSEA. This CDR3 comprises 13 residues. CDR3 residues: CSVTLTGNYEQYV. CDR3 sequence (DNA): TGCAGCGTTACTTTGACTGGAAATTACGAGCAGTACGTC.

The table lists this clonotype with a few counts. This sequence joins TRBV12-5 and TRBJ2-1; no firm D call. Germline V gene lookup returns CDR1 LGHNT and CDR2 FRNRAP. The ends were cut back, 3 bases at V and 6 bases at J, with 12 bases in the middle. This CDR3 spans 14 amino acids. CDR3 protein: CASGFTRTVNEQFF. In DNA form, the CDR3 reads TGTGCTAGTGGTTTCACCCGAACTGTCAATGAGCAGTTCTTC.

This clonotype was seen repeatedly, ten times or more. The chain couples TRBV2 to TRBJ1-6, with D hard to call. CDR1 and CDR2 from the germline V gene are SNHLY and FYNNEI. Trimming removed 3 bases at V and 7 bases at J, with 13 bases between. The CDR3 extends over 15 amino acids. CDR3 in DNA: TGTGCCAGCAGTGAGACGGAGTTCGCCAATTCACCCCTCCACTTT. Its translation: CASSETEFANSPLHF.

This clonotype was counted at least ten times. The chain has TRBV7-9 and TRBJ2-1, with no clear D. V was trimmed by 2 bases and J by 2 bases, leaving 16 bases between them. Germline CDR1 and CDR2: SEHNR and FQNEAQ (reference sequence). The CDR3 consists of 17 residues. This chain's CDR3 is CASSLSFALRPYNEQFF. The CDR3 bases are TGTGCCAGCAGCTTATCCTTCGCCCTTCGCCCCTACAATGAGCAGTTCTTC.